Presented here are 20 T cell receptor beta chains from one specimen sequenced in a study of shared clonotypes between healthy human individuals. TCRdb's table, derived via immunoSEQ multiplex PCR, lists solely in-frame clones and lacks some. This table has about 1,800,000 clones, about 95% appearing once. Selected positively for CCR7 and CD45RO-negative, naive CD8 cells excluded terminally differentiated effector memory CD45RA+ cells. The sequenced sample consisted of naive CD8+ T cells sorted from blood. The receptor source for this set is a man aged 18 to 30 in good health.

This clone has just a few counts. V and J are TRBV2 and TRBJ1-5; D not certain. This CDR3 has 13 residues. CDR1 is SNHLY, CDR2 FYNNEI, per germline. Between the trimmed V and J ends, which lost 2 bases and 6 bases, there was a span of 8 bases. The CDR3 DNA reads TGTGCCAGCAGTGAAAATGGAGGTCAGCCCCAGCATTTT. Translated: CASSENGGQPQHF.

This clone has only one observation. The CDR3 loop is CASSQNPSKEGGFRTEAFF. The CDR3 nucleotides read TGTGCCAGCAGCCAAAACCCTTCGAAGGAGGGAGGGTTCCGCACTGAAGCTTTCTTT. V and J are TRBV14 and TRBJ1-1; D ambiguous. The germline V gene has CDR1 SGHDN and CDR2 FVKESK. The V end was cut by 2 bases, the J end by 4 bases, with 26 bases between. This CDR3 region has 19 residues.

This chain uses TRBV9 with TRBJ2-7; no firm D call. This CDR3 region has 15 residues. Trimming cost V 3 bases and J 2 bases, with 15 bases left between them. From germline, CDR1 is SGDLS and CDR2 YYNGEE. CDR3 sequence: CASSALPDFTYEQYF. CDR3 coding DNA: TGTGCCAGCAGCGCACTACCTGACTTTACCTACGAGCAGTACTTC.

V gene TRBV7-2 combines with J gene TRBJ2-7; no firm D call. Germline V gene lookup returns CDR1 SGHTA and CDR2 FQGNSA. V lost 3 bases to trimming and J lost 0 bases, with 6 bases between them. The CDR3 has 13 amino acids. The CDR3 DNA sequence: TGTGCCAGCAGCTTTCGGAGCTCCTACGAGCAGTACTTC. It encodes CASSFRSSYEQYF.

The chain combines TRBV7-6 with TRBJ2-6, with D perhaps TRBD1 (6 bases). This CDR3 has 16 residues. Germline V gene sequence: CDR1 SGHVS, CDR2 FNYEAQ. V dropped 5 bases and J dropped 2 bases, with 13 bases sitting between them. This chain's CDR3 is CASSATGPTGANVLTF. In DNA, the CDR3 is TGTGCCAGCAGCGCTACAGGGCCTACTGGGGCCAACGTCCTGACTTTC.

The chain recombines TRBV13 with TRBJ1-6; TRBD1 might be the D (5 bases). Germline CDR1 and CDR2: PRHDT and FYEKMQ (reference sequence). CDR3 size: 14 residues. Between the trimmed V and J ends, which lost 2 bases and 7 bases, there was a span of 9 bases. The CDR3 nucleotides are TGTGCCAGCAGCTTATCAGGGTACAATTCACCCCTCCACTTT. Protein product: CASSLSGYNSPLHF.

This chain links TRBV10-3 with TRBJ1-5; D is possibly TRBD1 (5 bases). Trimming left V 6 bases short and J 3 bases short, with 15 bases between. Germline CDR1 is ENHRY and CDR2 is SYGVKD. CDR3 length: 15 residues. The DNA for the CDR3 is TGTGCCATCAGAGAGGGGACGGAACACAATCAGCCCCAGCATTTT. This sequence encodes CAIREGTEHNQPQHF.

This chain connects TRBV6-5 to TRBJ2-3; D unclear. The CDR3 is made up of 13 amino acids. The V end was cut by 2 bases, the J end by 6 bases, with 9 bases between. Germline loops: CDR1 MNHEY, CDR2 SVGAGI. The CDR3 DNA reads TGTGCCAGCAGTTACGGACCCATGGATACGCAGTATTTT. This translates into CASSYGPMDTQYF.

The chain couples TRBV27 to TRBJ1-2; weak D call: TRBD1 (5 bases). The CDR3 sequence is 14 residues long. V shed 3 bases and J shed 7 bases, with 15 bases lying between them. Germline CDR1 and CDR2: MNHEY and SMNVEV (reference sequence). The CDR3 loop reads CASSFVGANGGYTF. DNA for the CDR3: TGTGCCAGCAGTTTCGTAGGGGCAAACGGTGGCTACACCTTC.

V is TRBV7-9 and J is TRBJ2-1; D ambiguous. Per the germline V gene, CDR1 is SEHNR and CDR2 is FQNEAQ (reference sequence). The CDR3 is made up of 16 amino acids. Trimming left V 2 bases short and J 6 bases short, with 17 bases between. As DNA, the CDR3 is TGTGCCAGCAGCTTAATGGTGGGCGGCTACTTCAATGAGCAGTTCTTC. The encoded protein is CASSLMVGGYFNEQFF.

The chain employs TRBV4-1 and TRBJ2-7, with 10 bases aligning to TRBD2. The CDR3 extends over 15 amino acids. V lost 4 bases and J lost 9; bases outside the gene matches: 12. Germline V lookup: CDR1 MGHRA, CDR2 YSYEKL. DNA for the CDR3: TGCGCCAGCAGCCCCTGGGACAGGCAGCGGGAGGGGCAGTACTTC. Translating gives CASSPWDRQREGQYF.

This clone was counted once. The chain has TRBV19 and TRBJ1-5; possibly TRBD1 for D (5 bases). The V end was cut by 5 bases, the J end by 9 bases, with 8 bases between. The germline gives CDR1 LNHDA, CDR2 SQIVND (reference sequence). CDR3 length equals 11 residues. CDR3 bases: TGTGCCAGTAGTTTTGGGGGGCCCCAGCATTTT. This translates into CASSFGGPQHF.

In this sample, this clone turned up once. The CDR3 nucleotides are TGTGCCAGCAGCGCGACAGCAAGCAATCAGCCCCAGCATTTT. Its protein product is CASSATASNQPQHF. The chain is built from TRBV28 and TRBJ1-5; D perhaps matches TRBD1 (5 bases). Germline V gene sequence: CDR1 MDHEN, CDR2 SYDVKM. V lost 6 bases and J lost 1, with 10 bases in between. The CDR3 is made up of 14 amino acids.

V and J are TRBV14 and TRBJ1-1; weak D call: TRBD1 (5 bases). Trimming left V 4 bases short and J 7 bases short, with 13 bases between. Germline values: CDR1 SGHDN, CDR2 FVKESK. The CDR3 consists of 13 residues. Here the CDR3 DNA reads TGTGCCAGCAGCCCCTACGGCAGGGTTGAAGCTTTCTTT. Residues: CASSPYGRVEAFF.

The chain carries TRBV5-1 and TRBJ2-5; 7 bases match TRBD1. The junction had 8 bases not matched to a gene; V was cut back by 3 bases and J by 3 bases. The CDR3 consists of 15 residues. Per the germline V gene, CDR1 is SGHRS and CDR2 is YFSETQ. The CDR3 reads CASSSLTGSEETQYF. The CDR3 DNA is TGCGCCAGCAGCTCCCTGACAGGGAGTGAAGAGACCCAGTACTTC.

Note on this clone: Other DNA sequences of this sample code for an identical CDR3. The CDR3 here is CASSLGTGNEQFF. The DNA for the CDR3 is TGTGCCAGCAGCTTAGGGACAGGGAACGAGCAGTTCTTC. V gene TRBV11-2 combines with J gene TRBJ2-1; 8 bases agree with TRBD1. Germline CDR1 and CDR2: SGHAT and FQNNGV. CDR3 size: 13 residues. V shed 1 base, J shed 10 bases, and the junction held 3 bases outside the gene matches. Based on the CDR3 plus reference TRBV11-2 and TRBJ2-1, the full variable domain is EAGVAQSPRYKIIEKRQSVAFWCNPISGHATLYWYQQILGQGPKLLIQFQNNGVVDDSQLPKDRFSAERLKGVDSTLKIQPAKLEDSAVYLCASSLGTGNEQFFGPGTRLTVL.

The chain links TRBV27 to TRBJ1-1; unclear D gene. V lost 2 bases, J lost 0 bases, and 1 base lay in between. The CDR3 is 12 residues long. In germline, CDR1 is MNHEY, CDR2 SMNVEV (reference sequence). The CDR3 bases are TGTGCCAGCAGTTTAGTGAACACTGAAGCTTTCTTT. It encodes CASSLVNTEAFF.

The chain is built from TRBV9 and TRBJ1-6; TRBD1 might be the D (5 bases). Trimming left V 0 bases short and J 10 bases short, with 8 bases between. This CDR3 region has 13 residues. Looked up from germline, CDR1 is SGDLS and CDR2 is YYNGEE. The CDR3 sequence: CASSVGTKSPLHF. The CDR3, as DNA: TGTGCCAGCAGCGTAGGGACAAAGTCACCCCTCCACTTT.

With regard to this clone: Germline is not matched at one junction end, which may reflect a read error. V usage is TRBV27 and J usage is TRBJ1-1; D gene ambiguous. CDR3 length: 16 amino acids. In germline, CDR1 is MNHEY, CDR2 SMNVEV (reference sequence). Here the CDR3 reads CASSLSGLGPNTEAFF. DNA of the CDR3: TGTGCCAGCAGTCTATCGGGGTTGGGTCCGAACACTGAAGCTTTCTTT.

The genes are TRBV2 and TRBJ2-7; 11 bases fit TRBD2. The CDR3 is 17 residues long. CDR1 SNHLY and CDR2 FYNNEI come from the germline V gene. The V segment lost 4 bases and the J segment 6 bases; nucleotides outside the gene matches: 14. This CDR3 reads CASSGLAGGTFMVEQYF. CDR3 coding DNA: TGTGCCAGCAGTGGGCTAGCGGGAGGAACTTTTATGGTCGAGCAGTACTTC.